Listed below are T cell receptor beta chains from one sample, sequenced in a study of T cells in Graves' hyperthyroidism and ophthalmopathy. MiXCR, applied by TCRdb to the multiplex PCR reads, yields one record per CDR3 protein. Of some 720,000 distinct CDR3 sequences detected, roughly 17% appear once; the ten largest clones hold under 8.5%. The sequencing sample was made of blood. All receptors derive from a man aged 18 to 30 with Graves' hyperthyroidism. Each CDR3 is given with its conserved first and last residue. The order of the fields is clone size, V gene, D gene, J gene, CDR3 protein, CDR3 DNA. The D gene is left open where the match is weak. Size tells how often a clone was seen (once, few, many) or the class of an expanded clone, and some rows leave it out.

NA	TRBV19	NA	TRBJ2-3	CASTKGTGTDTQYF	TGTGCCAGTACGAAGGGCACTGGCACAGATACGCAGTATTTT
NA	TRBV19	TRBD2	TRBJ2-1	CASRLAGEVEQFF	TGTGCCAGTAGACTAGCGGGAGAAGTTGAGCAGTTCTTC
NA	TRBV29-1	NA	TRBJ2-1	CSVESREVYNEQFF	TGCAGCGTTGAAAGCAGGGAGGTATACAATGAGCAGTTCTTC
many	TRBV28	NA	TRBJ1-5	CASSLFSVVRVQPQHF	TGTGCCAGCAGTCTTTTCAGCGTAGTAAGGGTTCAGCCCCAGCATTTT
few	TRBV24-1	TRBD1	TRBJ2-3	CATRPTGTGVTQYF	TGTGCCACCAGACCAACCGGGACAGGGGTCACGCAGTATTTT
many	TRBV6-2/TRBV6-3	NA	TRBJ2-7	CASSSSGEYEQYF	TGTGCCAGCAGTTCATCGGGGGAGTACGAGCAGTACTTC
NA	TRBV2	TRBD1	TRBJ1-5	CASSEAKNRGVQPQHF	TGTGCCAGCAGTGAAGCTAAGAACAGGGGAGTTCAGCCCCAGCATTTT
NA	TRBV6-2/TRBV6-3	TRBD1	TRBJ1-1	CASSYSRGQGNTEAFF	TGTGCCAGCAGTTACTCGAGGGGACAGGGGAACACTGAAGCTTTCTTT
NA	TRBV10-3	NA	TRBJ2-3	CAISEWGTDTQYF	TGTGCCATCAGTGAGTGGGGCACAGATACGCAGTATTTT
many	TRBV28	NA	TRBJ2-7	CASSPQPGAYEQYF	TGTGCCAGCAGTCCTCAGCCGGGGGCCTACGAGCAGTACTTC
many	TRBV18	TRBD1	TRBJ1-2	CASSSWTGTNYGYTF	TGTGCCAGCTCATCTTGGACAGGGACGAACTATGGCTACACCTTC
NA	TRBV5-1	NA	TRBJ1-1	CASSFGWKVTEAFF	TGCGCCAGCAGCTTCGGGTGGAAGGTCACTGAAGCTTTCTTT
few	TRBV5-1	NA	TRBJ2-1	CASSLGLLRQSYNERFF	TGCGCCAGCAGCTTGGGGCTTTTGCGGCAGTCCTACAATGAGCGGTTCTTC